This T cell receptor beta chain was documented in a study of cytotoxic CD8 clonotypes in ibrutinib-treated CLL. On the study more broadly: Across the patients, about a dozen were relapsed/refractory, roughly 15 treatment-naive and approximately 17 IGHV unmutated. Response samples followed a median about 11 months of treatment, range 6 to 36.

Trimming removed 8 bases from V and 6 bases from J; junction bases left unmatched: 7. Germline loops: CDR1 LNHDA, CDR2 SQIVND (reference sequence). The CDR3 extends over 13 amino acids. Genomic DNA for TCR beta libraries, around 2.1 micrograms, came from cryopreserved PBMCs. TCRdb's table, derived via immunoSEQ multiplex PCR, lists solely in-frame clones and lacks some. The data contain about 130,000 clones, about three quarters of them seen just once; the ten biggest clones take up 5.1%. The clonotype comes from a human donor with chronic lymphocytic leukemia. The source was PBMCs, collected after 24 months of ibrutinib treatment. The V gene is TRBV19, the J gene TRBJ2-3; 8 bases line up with TRBD1. The CDR3 loop is CASARGRQDTQYF. The DNA of the CDR3 is TGTGCCAGTGCCAGGGGGCGTCAGGATACGCAGTATTTT.